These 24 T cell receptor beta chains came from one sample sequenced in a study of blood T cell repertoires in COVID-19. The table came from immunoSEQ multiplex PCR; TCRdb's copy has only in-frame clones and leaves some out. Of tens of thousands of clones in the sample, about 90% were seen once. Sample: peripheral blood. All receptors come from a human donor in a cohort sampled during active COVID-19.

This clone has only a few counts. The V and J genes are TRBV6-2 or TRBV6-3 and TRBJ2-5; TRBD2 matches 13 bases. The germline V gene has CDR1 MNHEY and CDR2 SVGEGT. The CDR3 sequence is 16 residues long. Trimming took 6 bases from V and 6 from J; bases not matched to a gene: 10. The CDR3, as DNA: TGTGCCAGCAGCCGCACTAGCGGGGGGGCCTTGAAGACCCAGTACTTC. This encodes CASSRTSGGALKTQYF.

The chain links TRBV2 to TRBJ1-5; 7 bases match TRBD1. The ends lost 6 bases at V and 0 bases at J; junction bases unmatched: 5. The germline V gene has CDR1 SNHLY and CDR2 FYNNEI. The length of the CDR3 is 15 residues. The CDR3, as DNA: TGTGCCAGCAGGGGGCAGGGGGGTAGCAATCAGCCCCAGCATTTT. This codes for CASRGQGGSNQPQHF.

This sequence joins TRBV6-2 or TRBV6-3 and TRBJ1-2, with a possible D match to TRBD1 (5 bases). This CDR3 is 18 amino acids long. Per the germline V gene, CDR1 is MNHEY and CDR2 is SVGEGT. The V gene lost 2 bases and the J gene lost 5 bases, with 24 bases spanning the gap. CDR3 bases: TGTGCCAGCAGTTACGAGTTGACGGCAGGGAGGCTTTCGTATGGCTACACCTTC. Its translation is CASSYELTAGRLSYGYTF.

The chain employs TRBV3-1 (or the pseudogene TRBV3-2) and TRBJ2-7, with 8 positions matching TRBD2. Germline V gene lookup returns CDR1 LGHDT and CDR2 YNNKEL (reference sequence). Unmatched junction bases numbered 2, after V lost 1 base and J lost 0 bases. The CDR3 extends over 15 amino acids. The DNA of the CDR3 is TGTGCCAGCAGCCAAGGTACTAGCGGCTCCTACGAGCAGTACTTC. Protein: CASSQGTSGSYEQYF.

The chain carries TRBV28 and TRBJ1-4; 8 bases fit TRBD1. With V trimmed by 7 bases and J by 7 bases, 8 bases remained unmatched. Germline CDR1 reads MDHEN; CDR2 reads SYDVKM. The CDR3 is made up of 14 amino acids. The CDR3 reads CASNLRGPGEKLFF. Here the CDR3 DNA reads TGTGCCAGCAATCTCAGGGGGCCGGGTGAAAAACTGTTTTTT.

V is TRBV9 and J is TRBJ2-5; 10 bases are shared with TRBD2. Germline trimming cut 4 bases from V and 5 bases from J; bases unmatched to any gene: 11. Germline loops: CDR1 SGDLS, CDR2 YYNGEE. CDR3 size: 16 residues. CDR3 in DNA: TGTGCCAGCAGCCCAGAAGCGGGGGGGCCCTCGGAGACCCAGTACTTC. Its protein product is CASSPEAGGPSETQYF.

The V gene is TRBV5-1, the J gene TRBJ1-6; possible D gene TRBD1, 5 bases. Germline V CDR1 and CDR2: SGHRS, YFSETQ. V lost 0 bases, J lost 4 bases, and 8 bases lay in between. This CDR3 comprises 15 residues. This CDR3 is CASSLGQGYNSPLHF. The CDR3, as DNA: TGCGCCAGCAGCTTGGGTCAGGGTTATAATTCACCCCTCCACTTT.

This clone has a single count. CDR3 sequence (DNA): TGTGCCAGCACGGGGTTCGAGCAGTACTTC. This translates into CASTGFEQYF. The rearrangement joins TRBV2 to TRBJ2-7, with a possible D match to TRBD2 (5 bases). Germline V lookup: CDR1 SNHLY, CDR2 FYNNEI. V gave up 7 bases and J gave up 6 bases, with 7 bases separating them. The CDR3 is made up of 10 amino acids.

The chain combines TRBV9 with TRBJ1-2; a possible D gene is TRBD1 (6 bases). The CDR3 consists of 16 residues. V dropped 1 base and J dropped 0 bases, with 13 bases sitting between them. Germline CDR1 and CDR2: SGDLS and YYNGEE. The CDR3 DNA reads TGTGCCAGCAGCGTACTGGACAGCCTAACTAACTATGGCTACACCTTC. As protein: CASSVLDSLTNYGYTF.

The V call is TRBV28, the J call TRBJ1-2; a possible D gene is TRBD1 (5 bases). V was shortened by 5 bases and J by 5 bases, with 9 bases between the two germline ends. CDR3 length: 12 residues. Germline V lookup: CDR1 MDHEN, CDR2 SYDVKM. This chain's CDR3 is CASSRTSYGYTF. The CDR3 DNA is TGTGCCAGCAGTAGGACATCTTATGGCTACACCTTC.

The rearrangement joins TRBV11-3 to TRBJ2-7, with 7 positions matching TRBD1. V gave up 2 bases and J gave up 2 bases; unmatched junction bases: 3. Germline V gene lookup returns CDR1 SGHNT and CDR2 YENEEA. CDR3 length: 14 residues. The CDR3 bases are TGTGCCAGCAGCTTAACAGGGGATACCTACGAGCAGTACTTC. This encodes CASSLTGDTYEQYF. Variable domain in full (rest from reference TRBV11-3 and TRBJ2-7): EAGVVQSPRYKIIEKKQPVAFWCNPISGHNTLYWYLQNLGQGPELLIRYENEEAVDDSQLPKDRFSAERLKGVDSTLKIQPAELGDSAVYLCASSLTGDTYEQYFGPGTRLTVT.

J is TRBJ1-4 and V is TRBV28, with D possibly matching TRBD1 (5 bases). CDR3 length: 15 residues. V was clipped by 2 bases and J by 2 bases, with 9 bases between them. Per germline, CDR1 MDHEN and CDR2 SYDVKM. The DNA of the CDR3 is TGTGCCAGCAGTTTAGTCTCAGGGACTAATGAAAAACTGTTTTTT. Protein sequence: CASSLVSGTNEKLFF.

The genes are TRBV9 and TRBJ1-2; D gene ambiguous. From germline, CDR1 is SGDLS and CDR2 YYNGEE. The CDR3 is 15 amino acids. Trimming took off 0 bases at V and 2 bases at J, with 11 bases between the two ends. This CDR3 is CASSVARGLNYGYTF. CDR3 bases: TGTGCCAGCAGCGTAGCTCGGGGTCTCAACTATGGCTACACCTTC.

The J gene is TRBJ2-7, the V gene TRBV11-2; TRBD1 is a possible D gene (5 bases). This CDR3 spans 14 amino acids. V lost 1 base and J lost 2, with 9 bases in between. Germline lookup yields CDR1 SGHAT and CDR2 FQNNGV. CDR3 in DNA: TGTGCCAGCAGCTTAGGGCAGGGCACCTACGAGCAGTACTTC. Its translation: CASSLGQGTYEQYF.

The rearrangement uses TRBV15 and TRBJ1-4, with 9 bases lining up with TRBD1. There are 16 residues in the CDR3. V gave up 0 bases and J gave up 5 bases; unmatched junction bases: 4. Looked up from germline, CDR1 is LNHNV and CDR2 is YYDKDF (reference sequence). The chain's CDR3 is CATSRDLGTGNEKLFF. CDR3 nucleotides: TGTGCCACCAGCAGAGATCTGGGGACAGGGAATGAAAAACTGTTTTTT.

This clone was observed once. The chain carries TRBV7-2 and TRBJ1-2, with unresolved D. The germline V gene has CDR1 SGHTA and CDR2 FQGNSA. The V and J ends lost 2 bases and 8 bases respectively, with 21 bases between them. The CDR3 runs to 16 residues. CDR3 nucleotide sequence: TGTGCCAGCAGCTTATCTACTCGACACCAGCCGCGCGGCTACACCTTC. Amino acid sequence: CASSLSTRHQPRGYTF. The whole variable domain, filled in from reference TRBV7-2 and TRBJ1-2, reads GAGVSQSPSNKVTEKGKDVELRCDPISGHTALYWYRQSLGQGLEFLIYFQGNSAPDKSGLPSDRFSAERTGGSVSTLTIQRTQQEDSAVYLCASSLSTRHQPRGYTFGSGTRLTVV.

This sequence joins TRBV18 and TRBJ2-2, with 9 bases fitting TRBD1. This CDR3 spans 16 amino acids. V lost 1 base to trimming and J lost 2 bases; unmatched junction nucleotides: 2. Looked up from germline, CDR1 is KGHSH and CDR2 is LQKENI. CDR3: CASSPQQGANTGELFF. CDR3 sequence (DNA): TGTGCCAGCTCACCACAACAGGGGGCTAACACCGGGGAGCTGTTTTTT.

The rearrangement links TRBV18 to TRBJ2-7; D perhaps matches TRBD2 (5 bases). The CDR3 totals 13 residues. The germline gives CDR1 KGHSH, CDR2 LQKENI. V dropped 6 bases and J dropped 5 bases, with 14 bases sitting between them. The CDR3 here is CASSRGNPDEQYF. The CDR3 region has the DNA TGTGCCAGCTCCCGGGGTAACCCGGACGAGCAGTACTTC.

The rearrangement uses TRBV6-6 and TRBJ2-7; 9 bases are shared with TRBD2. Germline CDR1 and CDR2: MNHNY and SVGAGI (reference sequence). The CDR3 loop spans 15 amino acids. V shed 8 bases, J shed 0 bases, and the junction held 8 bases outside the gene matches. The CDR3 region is CASSLSGGPSYEQYF. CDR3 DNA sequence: TGTGCCAGCTCTCTGAGCGGGGGGCCCTCCTACGAGCAGTACTTC.

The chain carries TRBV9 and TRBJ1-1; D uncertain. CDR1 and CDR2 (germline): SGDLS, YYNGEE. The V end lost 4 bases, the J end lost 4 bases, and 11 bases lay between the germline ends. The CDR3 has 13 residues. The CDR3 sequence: CASSISSGTEAFF. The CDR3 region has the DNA TGTGCCAGCAGCATCTCTTCGGGCACTGAAGCTTTCTTT.

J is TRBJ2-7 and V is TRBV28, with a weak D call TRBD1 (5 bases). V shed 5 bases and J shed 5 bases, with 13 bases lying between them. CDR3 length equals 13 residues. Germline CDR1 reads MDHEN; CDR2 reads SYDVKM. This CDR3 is CASSPSGSHEQYF. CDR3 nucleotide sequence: TGTGCCAGCAGTCCTTCAGGGTCCCACGAGCAGTACTTC.

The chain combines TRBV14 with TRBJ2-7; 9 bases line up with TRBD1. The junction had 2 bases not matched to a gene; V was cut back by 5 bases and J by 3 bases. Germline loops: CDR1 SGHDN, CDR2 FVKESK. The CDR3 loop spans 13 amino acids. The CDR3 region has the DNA TGTGCCAGCAGCACAGGGGGCGACTACGAGCAGTACTTC. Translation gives CASSTGGDYEQYF.

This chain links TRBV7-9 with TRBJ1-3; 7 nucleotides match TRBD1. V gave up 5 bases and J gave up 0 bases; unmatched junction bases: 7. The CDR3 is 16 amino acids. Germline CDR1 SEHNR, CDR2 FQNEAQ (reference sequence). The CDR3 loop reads CASSMTTGSSGNTIYF. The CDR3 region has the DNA TGTGCCAGCAGCATGACGACAGGGAGCTCTGGAAACACCATATATTTT.

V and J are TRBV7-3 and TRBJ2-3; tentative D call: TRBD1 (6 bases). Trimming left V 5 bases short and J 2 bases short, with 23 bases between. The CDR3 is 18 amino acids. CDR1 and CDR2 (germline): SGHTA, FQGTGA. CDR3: CASSRVGAGASNTDTQYF. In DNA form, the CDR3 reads TGTGCCAGCAGCCGAGTGGGGGCGGGCGCGAGTAACACAGATACGCAGTATTTT.